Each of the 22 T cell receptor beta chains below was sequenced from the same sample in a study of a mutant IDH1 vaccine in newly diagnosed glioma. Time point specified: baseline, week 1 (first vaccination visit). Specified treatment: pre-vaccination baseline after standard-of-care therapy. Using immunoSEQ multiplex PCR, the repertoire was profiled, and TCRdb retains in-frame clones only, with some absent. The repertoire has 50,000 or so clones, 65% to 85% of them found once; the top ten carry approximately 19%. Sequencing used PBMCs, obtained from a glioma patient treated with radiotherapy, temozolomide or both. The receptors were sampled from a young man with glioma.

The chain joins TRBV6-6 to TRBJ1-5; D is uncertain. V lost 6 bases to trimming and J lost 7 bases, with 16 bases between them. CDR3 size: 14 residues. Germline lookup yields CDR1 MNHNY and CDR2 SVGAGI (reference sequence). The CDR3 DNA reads TGTGCCAGCAGCGGAGAGGGCTTTGGGCAGCCCCAGCATTTT. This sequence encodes CASSGEGFGQPQHF.

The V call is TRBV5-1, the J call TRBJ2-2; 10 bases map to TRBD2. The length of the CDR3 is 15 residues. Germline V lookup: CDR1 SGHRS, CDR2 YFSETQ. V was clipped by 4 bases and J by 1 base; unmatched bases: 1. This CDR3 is CASSPSGGNTGELFF. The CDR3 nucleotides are TGCGCCAGCAGCCCTAGCGGGGGGAACACCGGGGAGCTGTTTTTT. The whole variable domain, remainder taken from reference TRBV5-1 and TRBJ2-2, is KAGVTQTPRYLIKTRGQQVTLSCSPISGHRSVSWYQQTPGQGLQFLFEYFSETQRNKGNFPGRFSGRQFSNSRSEMNVSTLELGDSALYLCASSPSGGNTGELFFGEGSRLTVL.

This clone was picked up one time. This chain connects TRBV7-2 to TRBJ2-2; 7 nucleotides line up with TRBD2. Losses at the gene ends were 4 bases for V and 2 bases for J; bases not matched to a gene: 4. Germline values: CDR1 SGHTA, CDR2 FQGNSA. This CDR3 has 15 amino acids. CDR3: CASSSRTRNTGELFF. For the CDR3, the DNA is TGTGCCAGCAGCTCCCGGACTAGAAACACCGGGGAGCTGTTTTTT.

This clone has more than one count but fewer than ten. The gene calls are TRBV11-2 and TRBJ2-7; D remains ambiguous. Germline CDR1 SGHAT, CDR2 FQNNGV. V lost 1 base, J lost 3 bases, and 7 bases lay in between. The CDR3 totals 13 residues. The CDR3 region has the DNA TGTGCCAGCAGCTTAGGCGCTGGCTACGAGCAGTACTTC. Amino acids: CASSLGAGYEQYF.

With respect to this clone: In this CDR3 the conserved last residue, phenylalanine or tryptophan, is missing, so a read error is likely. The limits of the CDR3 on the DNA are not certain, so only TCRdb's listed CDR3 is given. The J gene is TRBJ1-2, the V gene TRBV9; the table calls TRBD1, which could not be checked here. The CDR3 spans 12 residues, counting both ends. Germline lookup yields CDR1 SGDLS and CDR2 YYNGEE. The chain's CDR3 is CASSAGTGVVAL.

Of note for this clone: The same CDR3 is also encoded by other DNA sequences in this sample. The CDR3 loop reads CASSVVGGDYGYTF. The CDR3, as DNA: TGTGCCAGCAGCGTAGTCGGAGGGGACTATGGCTACACCTTC. This chain joins TRBV9 and TRBJ1-2; D is possibly TRBD1 (5 bases). With 0 bases removed from V and 3 bases from J, the gap between germline ends came to 9 bases. The CDR3 spans 14 residues. Germline V gene sequence: CDR1 SGDLS, CDR2 YYNGEE.

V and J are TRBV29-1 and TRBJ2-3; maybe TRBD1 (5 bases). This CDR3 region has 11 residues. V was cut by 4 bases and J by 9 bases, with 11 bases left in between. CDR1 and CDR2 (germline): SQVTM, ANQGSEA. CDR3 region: CSVASDRTQYF. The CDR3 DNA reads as TGCAGCGTTGCGTCCGACAGAACGCAGTATTTT.

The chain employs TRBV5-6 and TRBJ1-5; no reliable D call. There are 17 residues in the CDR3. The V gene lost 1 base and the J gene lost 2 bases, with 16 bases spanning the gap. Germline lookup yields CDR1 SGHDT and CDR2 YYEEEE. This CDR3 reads CASSLRWQKVGNQPQHF. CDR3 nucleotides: TGTGCCAGCAGCTTGAGGTGGCAGAAAGTGGGCAATCAGCCCCAGCATTTT.

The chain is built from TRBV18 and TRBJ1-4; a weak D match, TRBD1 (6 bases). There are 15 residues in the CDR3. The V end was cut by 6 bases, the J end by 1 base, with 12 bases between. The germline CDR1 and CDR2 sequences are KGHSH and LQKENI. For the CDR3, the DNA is TGTGCCAGCTCGCCAATACAGGGAACTAATGAAAAACTGTTTTTT. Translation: CASSPIQGTNEKLFF.

The CDR3 spells CASRRDRFNYGYTF. Written as DNA, the CDR3 is TGTGCCAGCAGACGGGACAGATTTAACTATGGCTACACCTTC. The J gene is TRBJ1-2, the V gene TRBV2; 7 nucleotides line up with TRBD1. The ends lost 6 bases at V and 1 base at J; junction bases unmatched: 5. This CDR3 is built from 14 residues. From germline, CDR1 is SNHLY and CDR2 FYNNEI.

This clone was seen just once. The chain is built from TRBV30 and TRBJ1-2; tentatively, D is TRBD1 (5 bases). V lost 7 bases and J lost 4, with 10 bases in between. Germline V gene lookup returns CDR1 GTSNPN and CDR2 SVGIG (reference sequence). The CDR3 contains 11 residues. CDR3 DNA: TGTGCCTCCCCACAGGTCTATGGCTACACCTTC. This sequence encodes CASPQVYGYTF. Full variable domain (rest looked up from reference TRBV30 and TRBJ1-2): SQTIHQWPATLVQPVGSPLSLECTVEGTSNPNLYWYRQAAGRGLQLLFYSVGIGQISSEVPQNLSASRPQDRQFILSSKKLLLSDSGFYLCASPQVYGYTFGSGTRLTVV.

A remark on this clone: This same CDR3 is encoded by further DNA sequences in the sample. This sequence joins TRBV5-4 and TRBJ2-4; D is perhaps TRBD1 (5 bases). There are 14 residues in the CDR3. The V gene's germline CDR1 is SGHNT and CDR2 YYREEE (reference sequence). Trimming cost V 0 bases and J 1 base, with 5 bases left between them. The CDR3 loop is CASSLAGAKNIQYF. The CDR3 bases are TGTGCCAGCAGCTTGGCAGGGGCCAAAAACATTCAGTACTTC.

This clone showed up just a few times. CDR3 protein: CASSPGTGDEKLFF. As DNA, the CDR3 is TGTGCCTCCTCGCCCGGGACAGGGGATGAAAAACTGTTTTTT. The chain employs TRBV30 and TRBJ1-4; 10 bases map to TRBD1. The CDR3 runs 14 residues. The germline V gene encodes CDR1 GTSNPN and CDR2 SVGIG (reference sequence). The junction had 8 bases not matched to a gene; V was cut back by 7 bases and J by 6 bases.

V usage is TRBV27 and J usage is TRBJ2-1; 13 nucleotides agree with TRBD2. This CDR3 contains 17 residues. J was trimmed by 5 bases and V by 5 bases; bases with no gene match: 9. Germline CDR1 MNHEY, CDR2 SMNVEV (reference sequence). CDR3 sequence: CASSPSTSGRANNEQFF. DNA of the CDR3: TGTGCCAGCAGTCCCTCAACTAGCGGGAGGGCCAACAATGAGCAGTTCTTC.

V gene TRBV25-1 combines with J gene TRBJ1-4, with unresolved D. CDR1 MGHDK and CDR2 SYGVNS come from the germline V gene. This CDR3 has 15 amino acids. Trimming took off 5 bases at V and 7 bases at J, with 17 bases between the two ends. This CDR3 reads CASSQGSKGSEKLFF. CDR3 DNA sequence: TGTGCCAGCAGTCAAGGGAGCAAAGGGAGTGAAAAACTGTTTTTT. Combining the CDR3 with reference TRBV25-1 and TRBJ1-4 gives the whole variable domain EADIYQTPRYLVIGTGKKITLECSQTMGHDKMYWYQQDPGMELHLIHYSYGVNSTEKGDLSSESTVSRIRTEHFPLTLESARPSHTSQYLCASSQGSKGSEKLFFGSGTQLSVL.

CDR3 nucleotides: TGTGCCAGCAGCCCGGGGACAGGTGCTGGAAACACCATATATTTT. It is translated as CASSPGTGAGNTIYF. V and J are TRBV7-6 and TRBJ1-3; 8 bases align to TRBD1. V dropped 5 bases and J dropped 2; count of bases not matched to a gene: 5. The V gene's germline CDR1 is SGHVS and CDR2 FNYEAQ. There are 15 residues in the CDR3.

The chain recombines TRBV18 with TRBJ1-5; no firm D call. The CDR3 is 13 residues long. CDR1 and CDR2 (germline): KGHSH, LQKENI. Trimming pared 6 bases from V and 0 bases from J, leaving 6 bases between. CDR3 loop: CASSLTSNQPQHF. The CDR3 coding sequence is TGTGCCAGCTCCCTTACTAGCAATCAGCCCCAGCATTTT.

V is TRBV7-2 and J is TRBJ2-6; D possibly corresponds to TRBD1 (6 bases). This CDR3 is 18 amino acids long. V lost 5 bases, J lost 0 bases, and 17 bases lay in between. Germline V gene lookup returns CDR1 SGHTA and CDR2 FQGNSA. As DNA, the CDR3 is TGTGCCAGCAGCCCGCGGACAGTTCATAGCTCTGGGGCCAACGTCCTGACTTTC. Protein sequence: CASSPRTVHSSGANVLTF.

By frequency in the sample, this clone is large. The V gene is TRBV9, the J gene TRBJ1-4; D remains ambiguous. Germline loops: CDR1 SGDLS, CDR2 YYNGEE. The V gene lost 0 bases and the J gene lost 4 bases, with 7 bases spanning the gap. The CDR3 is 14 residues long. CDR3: CASSVEGDNEKLFF. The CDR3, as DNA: TGTGCCAGCAGCGTAGAAGGAGATAATGAAAAACTGTTTTTT.

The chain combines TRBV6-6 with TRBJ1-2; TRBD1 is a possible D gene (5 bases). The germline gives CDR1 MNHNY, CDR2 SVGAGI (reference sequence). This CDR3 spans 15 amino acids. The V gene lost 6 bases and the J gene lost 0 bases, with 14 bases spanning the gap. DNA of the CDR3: TGTGCCAGCAGCCACCCAGGGACGGCTAACTATGGCTACACCTTC. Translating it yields CASSHPGTANYGYTF.

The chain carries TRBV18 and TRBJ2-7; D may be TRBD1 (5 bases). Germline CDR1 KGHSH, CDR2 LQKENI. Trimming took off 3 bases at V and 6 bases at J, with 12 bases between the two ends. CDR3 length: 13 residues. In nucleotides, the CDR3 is TGTGCCAGCTCACCCAACCAGGGTGGCGAGCAGTACTTC. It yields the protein CASSPNQGGEQYF.

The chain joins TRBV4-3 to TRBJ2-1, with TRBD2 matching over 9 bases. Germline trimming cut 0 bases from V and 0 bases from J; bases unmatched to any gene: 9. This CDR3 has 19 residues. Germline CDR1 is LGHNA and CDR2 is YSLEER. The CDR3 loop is CASSQDSSGGFLSYNEQFF. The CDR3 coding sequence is TGCGCCAGCAGCCAAGATTCCAGCGGGGGGTTCCTCTCCTACAATGAGCAGTTCTTC.